This TCR beta chain was retrieved from a study of T-cell memory formation after mild COVID-19 (dated by TCRdb to the early 2020s). Notes on the research overall: TCR sequence clusters from the two donors were found to be largely donor specific. Longitudinal TCRalpha and TCRbeta repertoire sequencing tracked T-cell clones expanding and contracting after mild COVID-19 in two donors. Two young, previously healthy adult volunteers, one female and one male, were included in the cohort. General study outcomes and caveats: Some responding clones were detected in pre-infection memory, which suggested that pre-existing cross-reactive memory T cells had joined the SARS-CoV-2 response. The study covered only a couple of mild cases, and larger cohorts including severe cases with pre-infection samples were considered necessary. Whether the second-wave clones peaking on day 37 were SARS-CoV-2 specific was not confirmed. From day 15 to 85, contracting clones showed balanced CD4/CD8 phenotypes, whereas a second wave of clones that expanded from day 15 to 37 leaned towards CD4+. Contracting CD4+ clones turned up mainly in the CM and EM memory subsets, whereas EMRA was where CD8+ clones were enriched.

PBMCs were isolated by Ficoll-Paque density gradient centrifugation. The germline ends are 14 bases apart after V is trimmed by 6 bases and J by 2 bases. As encoded in the germline V gene, CDR1 is MNHEY while CDR2 is SVGAGI. The CDR3 contains 14 residues, cysteine and valine counted. Just CDR3 DNA is preserved here, 42 bases in frame from base 1. A note on this clonotype: It has no known antigen specificity. No base quality information exists; no much larger clone differs at one position.

The run used an Illumina NovaSeq 6000. Using 5'RACE with constant-segment primers, TCRalpha and TCRbeta cDNA libraries were constructed, with sample barcodes and unique molecular identifiers added in the process. RNA was extracted from every sample with Trizol reagent. The libraries were amplified in two PCR steps, and the second step added a second sample barcode and Illumina TruSeq adapters. Sequencing of the libraries was done on an Illumina NovaSeq, producing 2 x 150 bp paired-end reads. In the paper's pipeline: Demultiplexing of reads and collapsing into UMI-guided consensus sequences were performed with migec v1.2.7. Using mixcr v2.1.11, the UMI consensuses were aligned to TRA and TRB V and J templates and assembled into clonotypes. Clonotypes were classified as expanded or contracted when called significant by both edgeR and NoisET, with noise models trained on biological replicates. For edgeR calls, the thresholds were a false discovery rate-adjusted p below 0.01 and a log2 fold-change of 1. As an exploratory analysis of dynamics, max-normalized trajectories of the 1000 most abundant clonotypes were examined by PCA with hierarchical clustering. Separately sequenced CD4+ and CD8+ repertoires were used to assign a CD4 or CD8 phenotype to each responding clone. Starting from the raw public reads, TCRdb applied fastp trimming at Q25, assembled clones with MiXCR and retained in-frame beta chains. CDR3 protein sequences are deduplicated, and each keeps its most common genes and DNA. The V and J calls were determined by TCRdb, not by the authors. The sample includes 300,000 to 400,000 distinct CDR3 sequences, with 13% observed a single time. Clones ranked in the top ten supply about 22% of the sample.

This clonotype was sampled from a man between 18 and 35 years old who had mild COVID-19 (a few samples of this study predate the infection). The sample titles of this study are shuffled in the database, so cell type and time point are left out; the donor was told from shared clones. In this chain, TRBV6-5 is recombined with TRBJ2-7; no D gene call is confident. Sequences were obtained from PBMCs or a T cell subset sorted from them (not recorded which). The nucleotide sequence reads TGTGCCAGCAGCCTTACACATGGGGCCTACGAGCAGTACGTC. This codes for CASSLTHGAYEQYV.